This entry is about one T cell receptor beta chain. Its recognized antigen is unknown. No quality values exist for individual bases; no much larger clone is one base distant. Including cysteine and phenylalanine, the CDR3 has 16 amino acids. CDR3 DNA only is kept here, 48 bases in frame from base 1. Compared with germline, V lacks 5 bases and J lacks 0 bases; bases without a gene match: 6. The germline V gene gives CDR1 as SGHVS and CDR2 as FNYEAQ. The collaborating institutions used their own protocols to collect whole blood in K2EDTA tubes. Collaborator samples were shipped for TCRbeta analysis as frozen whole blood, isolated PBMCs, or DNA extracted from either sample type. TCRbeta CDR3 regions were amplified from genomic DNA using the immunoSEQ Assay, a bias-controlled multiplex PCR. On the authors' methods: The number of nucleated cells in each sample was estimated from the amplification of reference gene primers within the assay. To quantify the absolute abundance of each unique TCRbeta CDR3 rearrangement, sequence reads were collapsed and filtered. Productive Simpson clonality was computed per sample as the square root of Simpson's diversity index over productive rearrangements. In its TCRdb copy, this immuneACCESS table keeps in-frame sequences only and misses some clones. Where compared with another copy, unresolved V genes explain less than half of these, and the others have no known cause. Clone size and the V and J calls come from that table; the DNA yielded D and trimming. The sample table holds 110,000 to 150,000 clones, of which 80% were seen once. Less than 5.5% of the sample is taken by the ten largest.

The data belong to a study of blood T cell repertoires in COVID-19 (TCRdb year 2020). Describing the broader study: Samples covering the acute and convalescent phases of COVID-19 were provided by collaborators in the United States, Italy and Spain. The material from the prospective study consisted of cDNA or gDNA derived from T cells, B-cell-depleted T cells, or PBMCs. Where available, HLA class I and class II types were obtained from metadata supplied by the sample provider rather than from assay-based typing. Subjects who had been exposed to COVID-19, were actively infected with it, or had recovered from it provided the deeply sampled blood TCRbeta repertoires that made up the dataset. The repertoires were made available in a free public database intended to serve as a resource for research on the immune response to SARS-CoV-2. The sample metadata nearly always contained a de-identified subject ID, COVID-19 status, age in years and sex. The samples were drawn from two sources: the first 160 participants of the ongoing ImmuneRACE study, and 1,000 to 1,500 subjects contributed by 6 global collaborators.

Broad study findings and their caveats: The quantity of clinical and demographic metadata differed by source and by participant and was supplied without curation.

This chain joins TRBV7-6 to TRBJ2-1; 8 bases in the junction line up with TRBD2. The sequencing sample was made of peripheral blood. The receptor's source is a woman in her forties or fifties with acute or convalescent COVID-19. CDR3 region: CASSPSGSNSYNEQFF. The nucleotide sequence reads TGTGCCAGCAGCCCTAGCGGGTCTAACTCCTACAATGAGCAGTTCTTC.